This TCR beta chain was sequenced in a study of CXCR3-negative and CXCR3-positive naive CD8 T cells. Through 5' RACE with UMI labels, the TRB cDNA libraries were prepared. TCRdb reprocessed the 5' RACE reads, keeping one entry per CDR3 protein, no DNA. With 65,000 to 95,000 distinct CDR3 sequences in the sample, the ten largest clones hold approximately 1.4%. The germline V gene has CDR1 SQVTM and CDR2 ANQGSEA. The CDR3 is 14 residues long. This TCR derives from a human donor in good health. Some clones in this sample may be carry-over from other donors' samples. The V gene is TRBV29-1, the J gene TRBJ2-7. The source material was naive CXCR3- CD8+ T cells from blood. Described subset: CD45RO-CCR7+CD27+CD95- naive CD8+ T cells lacking CXCR3 (TNR3-). Here the CDR3 reads CSVEGASSDYEQYF.